These 7 T cell receptor beta chains were all obtained from the same sample, sequenced in a study of early T cells in non-severe SARS-CoV-2 infection. TCRdb re-derived calls from the 5' RACE reads in MiXCR, one entry per CDR3 protein. This sample has roughly 51,000 distinct CDR3 sequences; 5.5% to 8% occur once, and the top ten carry about 2.8%. The sample in question was whole blood, obtained at baseline. Every receptor here comes from an adult who was a healthcare worker with PCR-confirmed SARS-CoV-2 infection or an uninfected control (not recorded which).

This clonotype has ten or more counts. This chain connects TRBV6-2 or TRBV6-3 to TRBJ2-2, with D possibly called TRBD1 or TRBD2 (5 bases each). V lost 2 bases and J lost 6, with 10 bases in between. CDR3 length: 14 amino acids. Germline loops: CDR1 MNHEY, CDR2 SVGEGT. CDR3 residues: CASSYGGSAGELFF. CDR3 coding DNA: TGTGCCAGCAGTTACGGGGGAAGTGCCGGGGAGCTGTTTTTT.

In this sample, this clonotype turned up many times. This chain joins TRBV11-2 and TRBJ2-5, with TRBD1 matching 9 bases. The CDR3 sequence is 14 residues long. Germline V gene sequence: CDR1 SGHAT, CDR2 FQNNGV. After removal of 5 bases from V and 7 bases from J, the junction contained 8 bases not matched to a gene. The CDR3 bases are TGTGCCAGCAGCGTGGACAGGGGCACAGGGACCCAGTACTTC. Translation: CASSVDRGTGTQYF.

This clonotype was picked up a small number of times. The chain uses TRBV7-9 and TRBJ2-5; weak D call: TRBD1 (5 bases). Germline-derived CDR1 and CDR2 are SEHNR and FQNEAQ (reference sequence). V lost 5 bases and J lost 1, with 11 bases in between. CDR3 length equals 14 residues. DNA of the CDR3: TGTGCCAGCAGCCACGACAGTACCCAAGAGACCCAGTACTTC. Its protein is CASSHDSTQETQYF.

This clonotype was detected a few times. V is TRBV7-2 and J is TRBJ2-1, with D unclear. Germline V CDR1 and CDR2: SGHTA, FQGNSA. CDR3 size: 13 residues. The V end was cut by 5 bases, the J end by 9 bases, with 14 bases between. The CDR3 loop is CASSEGRHVEQFF. The DNA for the CDR3 is TGTGCCAGCAGCGAAGGACGTCACGTTGAGCAGTTCTTC.

This rearrangement joins TRBV6-5 to TRBJ1-3; 8 nucleotides agree with TRBD1. V dropped 4 bases and J dropped 4; count of bases not matched to a gene: 6. CDR3 length: 15 residues. The germline V gene has CDR1 MNHEY and CDR2 SVGAGI. The CDR3 sequence: CASSFSGTGGNTIYF. The CDR3 region has the DNA TGTGCCAGCAGTTTCTCCGGGACAGGAGGAAACACCATATATTTT.

Ten or more counts support this clonotype. The V gene is TRBV12-3 or TRBV12-4, the J gene TRBJ1-2; 8 nucleotides align to TRBD1. The CDR3 runs to 14 residues. Trimming removed 6 bases from V and 4 bases from J; junction bases left unmatched: 7. DNA for the CDR3: TGTGCCAGCAGCCTTGGACAGGGTGGCTATGGCTACACCTTC. This sequence encodes CASSLGQGGYGYTF.

This clonotype was seen more than once but under ten times. This chain links TRBV11-2 with TRBJ1-1; no definite D call. V gave up 2 bases and J gave up 4 bases, with 11 bases separating them. This CDR3 spans 14 amino acids. Germline V gene data show CDR1 as SGHAT and CDR2 as FQNNGV. Written as DNA, the CDR3 is TGTGCCAGCAGCTTAAGCCTCGGTGTCACTGAAGCTTTCTTT. Its translation: CASSLSLGVTEAFF.